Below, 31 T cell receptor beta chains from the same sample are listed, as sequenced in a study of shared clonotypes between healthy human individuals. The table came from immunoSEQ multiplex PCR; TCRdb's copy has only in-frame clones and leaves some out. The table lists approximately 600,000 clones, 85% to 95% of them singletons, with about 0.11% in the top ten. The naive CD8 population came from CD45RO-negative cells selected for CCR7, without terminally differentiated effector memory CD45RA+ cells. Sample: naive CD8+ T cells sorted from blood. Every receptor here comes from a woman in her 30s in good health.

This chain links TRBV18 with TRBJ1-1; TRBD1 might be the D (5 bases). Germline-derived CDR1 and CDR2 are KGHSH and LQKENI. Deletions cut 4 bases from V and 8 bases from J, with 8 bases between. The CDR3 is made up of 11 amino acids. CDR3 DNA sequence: TGTGCCAGCTCACTCTGGGACGAAGCTTTCTTT. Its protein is CASSLWDEAFF. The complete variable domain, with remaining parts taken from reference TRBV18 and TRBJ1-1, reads NAGVMQNPRHLVRRRGQEARLRCSPMKGHSHVYWYRQLPEEGLKFMVYLQKENIIDESGMPKERFSAEFPKEGPSILRIQQVVRGDSAAYFCASSLWDEAFFGQGTRLTVV.

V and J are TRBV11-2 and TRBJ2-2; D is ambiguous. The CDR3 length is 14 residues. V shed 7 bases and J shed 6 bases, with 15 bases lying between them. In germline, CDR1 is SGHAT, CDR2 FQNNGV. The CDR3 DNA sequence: TGTGCCAGCATTGCCTATGGAGTGGCCGGGGAGCTGTTTTTT. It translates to CASIAYGVAGELFF.

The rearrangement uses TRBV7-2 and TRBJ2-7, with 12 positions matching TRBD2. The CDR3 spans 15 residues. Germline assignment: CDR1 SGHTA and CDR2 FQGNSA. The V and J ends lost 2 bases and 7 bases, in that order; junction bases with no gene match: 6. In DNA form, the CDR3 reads TGTGCCAGCAGCTTAACGACTAGCGGGAGAAGGGAGCAGTACTTC. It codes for CASSLTTSGRREQYF.

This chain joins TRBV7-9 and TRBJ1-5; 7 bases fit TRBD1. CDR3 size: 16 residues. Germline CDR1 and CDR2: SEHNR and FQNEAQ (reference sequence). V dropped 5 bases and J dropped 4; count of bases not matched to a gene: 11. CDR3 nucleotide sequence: TGTGCCAGCAGCACCACGCGGGACAGAGCAAATCAGCCCCAGCATTTT. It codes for CASSTTRDRANQPQHF.

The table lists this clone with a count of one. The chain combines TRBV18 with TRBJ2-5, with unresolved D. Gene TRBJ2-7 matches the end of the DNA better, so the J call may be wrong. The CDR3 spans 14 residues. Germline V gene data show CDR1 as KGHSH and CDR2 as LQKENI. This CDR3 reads CASSPLLPGHEQYF. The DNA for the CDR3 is TGTGCCAGCTCACCCCTGTTACCCGGACACGAGCAGTACTTC.

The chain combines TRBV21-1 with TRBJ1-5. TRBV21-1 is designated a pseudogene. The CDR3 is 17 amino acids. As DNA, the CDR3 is TGTGCCAGCAGCAAAAGTCGAGTTTTGGGGGGGAATCAGCCCCAGCATTTT. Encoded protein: CASSKSRVLGGNQPQHF.

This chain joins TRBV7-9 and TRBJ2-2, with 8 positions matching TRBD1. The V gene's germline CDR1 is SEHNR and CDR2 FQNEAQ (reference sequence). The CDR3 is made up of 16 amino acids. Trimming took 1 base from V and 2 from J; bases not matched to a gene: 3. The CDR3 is CASSLGRGPNTGELFF. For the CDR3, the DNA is TGTGCCAGCAGCTTAGGCAGGGGGCCAAACACCGGGGAGCTGTTTTTT.

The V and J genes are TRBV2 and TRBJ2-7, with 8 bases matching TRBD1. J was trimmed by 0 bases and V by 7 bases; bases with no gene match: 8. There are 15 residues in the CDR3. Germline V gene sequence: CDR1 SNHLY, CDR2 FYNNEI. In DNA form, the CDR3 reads TGTGCCAGCAACGATGATGGGACAGGCTCCTACGAGCAGTACTTC. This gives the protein CASNDDGTGSYEQYF.

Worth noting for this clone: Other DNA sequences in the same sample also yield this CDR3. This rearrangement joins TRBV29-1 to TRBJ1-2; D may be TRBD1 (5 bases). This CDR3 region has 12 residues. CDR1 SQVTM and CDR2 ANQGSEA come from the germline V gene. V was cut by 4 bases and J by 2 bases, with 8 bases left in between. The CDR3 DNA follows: TGCAGCGTTGCAGCAGGGAACTATGGCTACACCTTC. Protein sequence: CSVAAGNYGYTF.

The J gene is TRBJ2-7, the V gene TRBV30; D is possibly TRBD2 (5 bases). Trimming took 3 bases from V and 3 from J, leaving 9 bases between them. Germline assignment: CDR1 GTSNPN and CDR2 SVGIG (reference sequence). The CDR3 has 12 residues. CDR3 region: CAWRGERYEQYF. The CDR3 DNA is TGTGCCTGGAGGGGAGAGCGCTACGAGCAGTACTTC.

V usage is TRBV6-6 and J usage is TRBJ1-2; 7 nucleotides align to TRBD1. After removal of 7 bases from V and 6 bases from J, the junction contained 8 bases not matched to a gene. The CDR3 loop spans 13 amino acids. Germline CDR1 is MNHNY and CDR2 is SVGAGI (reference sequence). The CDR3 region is CASNPYRGDGYTF. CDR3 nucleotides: TGTGCCAGCAATCCGTACAGGGGCGATGGCTACACCTTC.

The CDR3 DNA is TGCAGCGTTGAAGAGGGTGAATTTTACGAGCAGTACTTC. Translating gives CSVEEGEFYEQYF. The gene calls are TRBV29-1 and TRBJ2-7, with D unclear. The length of the CDR3 is 13 residues. The V and J ends lost 0 bases and 4 bases respectively, with 10 bases between them. Germline V CDR1 and CDR2: SQVTM, ANQGSEA.

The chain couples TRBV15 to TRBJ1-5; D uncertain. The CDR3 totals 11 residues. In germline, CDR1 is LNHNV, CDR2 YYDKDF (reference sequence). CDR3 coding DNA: TGTGCGATAGGACCGTTAGAGCCCCAGCATTTT. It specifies CAIGPLEPQHF.

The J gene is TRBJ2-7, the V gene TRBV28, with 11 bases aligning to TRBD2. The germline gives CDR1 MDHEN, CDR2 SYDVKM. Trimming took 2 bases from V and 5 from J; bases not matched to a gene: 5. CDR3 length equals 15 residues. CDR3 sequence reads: CASSLIAGGPNEQYF. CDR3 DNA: TGTGCCAGCAGTTTAATAGCGGGAGGGCCGAACGAGCAGTACTTC.

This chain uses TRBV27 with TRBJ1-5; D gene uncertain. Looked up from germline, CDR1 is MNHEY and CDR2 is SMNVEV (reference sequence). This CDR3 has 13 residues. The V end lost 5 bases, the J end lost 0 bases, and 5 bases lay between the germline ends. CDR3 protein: CASSMVSNQPQHF. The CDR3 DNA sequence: TGTGCCAGCAGTATGGTTAGCAATCAGCCCCAGCATTTT.

The CDR3 loop is CASSYSPGTNLYEQYF. The DNA of the CDR3 is TGTGCCAGCAGCTACAGTCCCGGGACTAACCTCTACGAGCAGTACTTC. The V and J genes are TRBV27 and TRBJ2-7, with 7 bases that match TRBD2. The V and J ends lost 6 bases and 3 bases, in that order; junction bases with no gene match: 14. The V gene's germline CDR1 is MNHEY and CDR2 SMNVEV (reference sequence). This CDR3 has 16 residues.

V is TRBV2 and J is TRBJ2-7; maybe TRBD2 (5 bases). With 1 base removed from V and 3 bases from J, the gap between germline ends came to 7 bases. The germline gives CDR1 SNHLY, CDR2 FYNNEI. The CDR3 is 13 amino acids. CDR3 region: CASSEVGDYEQYF. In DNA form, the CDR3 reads TGTGCCAGCAGTGAAGTCGGGGACTACGAGCAGTACTTC.

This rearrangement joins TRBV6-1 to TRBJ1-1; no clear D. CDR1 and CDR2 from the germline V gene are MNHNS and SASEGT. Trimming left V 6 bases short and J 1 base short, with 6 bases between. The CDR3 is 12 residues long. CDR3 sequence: CASRRQNTEAFF. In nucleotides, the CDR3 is TGTGCCAGCAGGCGGCAGAACACTGAAGCTTTCTTT.

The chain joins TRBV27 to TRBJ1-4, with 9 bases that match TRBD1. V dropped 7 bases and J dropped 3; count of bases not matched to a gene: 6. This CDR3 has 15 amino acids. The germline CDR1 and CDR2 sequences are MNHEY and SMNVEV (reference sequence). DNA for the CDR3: TGTGCCAGCACCGTGCGACAGGGGGCTAATGAAAAACTGTTTTTT. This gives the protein CASTVRQGANEKLFF.

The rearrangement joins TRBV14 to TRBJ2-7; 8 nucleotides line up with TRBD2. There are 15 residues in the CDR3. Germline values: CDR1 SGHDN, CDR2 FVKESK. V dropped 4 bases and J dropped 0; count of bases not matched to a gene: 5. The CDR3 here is CASSLQLADSYEQYF. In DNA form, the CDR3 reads TGTGCCAGCAGCCTCCAACTAGCGGACTCCTACGAGCAGTACTTC.

In DNA form, the CDR3 reads TGTGCCACCTCATATGCAACTAATGAAAAACTGTTTTTT. This sequence encodes CATSYATNEKLFF. This chain uses TRBV27 with TRBJ1-4; unclear D gene. Trimming pared 10 bases from V and 0 bases from J, leaving 9 bases between. This CDR3 spans 13 amino acids. Per the germline V gene, CDR1 is MNHEY and CDR2 is SMNVEV (reference sequence).

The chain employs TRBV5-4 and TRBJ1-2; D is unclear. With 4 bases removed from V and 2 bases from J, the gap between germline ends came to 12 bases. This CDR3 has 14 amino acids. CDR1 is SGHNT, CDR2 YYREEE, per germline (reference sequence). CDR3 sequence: CASSPMTGNYGYTF. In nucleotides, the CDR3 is TGTGCCAGCAGCCCTATGACGGGGAACTATGGCTACACCTTC.

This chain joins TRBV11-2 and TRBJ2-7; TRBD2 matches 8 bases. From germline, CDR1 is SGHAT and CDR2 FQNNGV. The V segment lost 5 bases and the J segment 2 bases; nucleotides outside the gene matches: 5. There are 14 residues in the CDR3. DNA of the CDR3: TGTGCCAGCAGCGGGGGTAGCGGGACCTACGAGCAGTACTTC. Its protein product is CASSGGSGTYEQYF.

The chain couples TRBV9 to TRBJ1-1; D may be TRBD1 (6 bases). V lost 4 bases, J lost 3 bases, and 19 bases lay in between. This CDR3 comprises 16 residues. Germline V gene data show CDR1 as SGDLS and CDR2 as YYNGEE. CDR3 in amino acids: CASSIPPPGADTEAFF. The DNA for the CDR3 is TGTGCCAGCAGCATCCCCCCCCCAGGGGCGGACACTGAAGCTTTCTTT.

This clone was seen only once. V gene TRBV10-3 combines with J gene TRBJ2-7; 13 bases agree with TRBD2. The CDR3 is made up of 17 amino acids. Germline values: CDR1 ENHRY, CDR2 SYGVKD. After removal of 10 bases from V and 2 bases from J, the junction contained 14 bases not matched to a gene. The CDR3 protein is CASKLAGGPPKTYEQYF. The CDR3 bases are TGTGCCAGTAAACTAGCGGGAGGGCCTCCGAAGACCTACGAGCAGTACTTC.

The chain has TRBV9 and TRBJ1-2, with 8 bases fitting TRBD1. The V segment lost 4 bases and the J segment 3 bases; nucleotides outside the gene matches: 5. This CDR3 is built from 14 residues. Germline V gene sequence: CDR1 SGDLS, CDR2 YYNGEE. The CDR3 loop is CASSTGTGHYGYTF. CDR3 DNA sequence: TGTGCCAGCAGCACTGGGACAGGACACTATGGCTACACCTTC.

The CDR3 region is CASSLPLRLAGNRPVAKNIQYF. The CDR3 DNA sequence: TGTGCCAGCAGTTTACCCCTCCGACTAGCGGGAAACCGCCCGGTAGCCAAAAACATTCAGTACTTC. The gene calls are TRBV28 and TRBJ2-4; TRBD2 matches at 11 bases. V trimming: 2 bases; J trimming: 0 bases; junction bases outside the gene matches: 18. The CDR3 runs to 22 residues. CDR1 and CDR2 from the germline V gene are MDHEN and SYDVKM.

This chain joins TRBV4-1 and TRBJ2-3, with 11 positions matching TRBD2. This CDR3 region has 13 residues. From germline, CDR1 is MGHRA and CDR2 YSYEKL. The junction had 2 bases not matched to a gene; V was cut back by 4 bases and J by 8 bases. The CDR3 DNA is TGCGCCAGCAGCCTAGCGGGAGGGCCTACGCAGTATTTT. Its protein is CASSLAGGPTQYF.

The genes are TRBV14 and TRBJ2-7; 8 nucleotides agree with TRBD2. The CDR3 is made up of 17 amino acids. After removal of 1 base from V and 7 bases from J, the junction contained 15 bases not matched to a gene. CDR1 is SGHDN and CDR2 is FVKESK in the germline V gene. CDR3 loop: CASSQVRASGFAGEQYF. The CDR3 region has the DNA TGTGCCAGCAGCCAAGTGCGGGCTAGCGGGTTTGCTGGGGAGCAGTACTTC.

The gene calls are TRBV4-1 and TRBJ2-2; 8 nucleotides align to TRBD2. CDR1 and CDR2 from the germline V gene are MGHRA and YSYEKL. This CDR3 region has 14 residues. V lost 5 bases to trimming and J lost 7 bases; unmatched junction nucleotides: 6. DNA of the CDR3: TGCGCCAGCAGCTTTCGGACTAGCAGCGGGGAGCTGTTTTTT. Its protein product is CASSFRTSSGELFF.

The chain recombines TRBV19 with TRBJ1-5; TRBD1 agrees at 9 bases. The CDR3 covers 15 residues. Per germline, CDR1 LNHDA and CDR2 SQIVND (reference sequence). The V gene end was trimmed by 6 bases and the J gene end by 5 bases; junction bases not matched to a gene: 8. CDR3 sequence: CASSNTGTGYQPQHF. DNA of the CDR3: TGTGCCAGTAGCAACACCGGGACAGGGTATCAGCCCCAGCATTTT. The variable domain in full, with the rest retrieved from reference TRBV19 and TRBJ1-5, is DGGITQSPKYLFRKEGQNVTLSCEQNLNHDAMYWYRQDPGQGLRLIYYSQIVNDFQKGDIAEGYSVSREKKESFPLTVTSAQKNPTAFYLCASSNTGTGYQPQHFGDGTRLSIL.